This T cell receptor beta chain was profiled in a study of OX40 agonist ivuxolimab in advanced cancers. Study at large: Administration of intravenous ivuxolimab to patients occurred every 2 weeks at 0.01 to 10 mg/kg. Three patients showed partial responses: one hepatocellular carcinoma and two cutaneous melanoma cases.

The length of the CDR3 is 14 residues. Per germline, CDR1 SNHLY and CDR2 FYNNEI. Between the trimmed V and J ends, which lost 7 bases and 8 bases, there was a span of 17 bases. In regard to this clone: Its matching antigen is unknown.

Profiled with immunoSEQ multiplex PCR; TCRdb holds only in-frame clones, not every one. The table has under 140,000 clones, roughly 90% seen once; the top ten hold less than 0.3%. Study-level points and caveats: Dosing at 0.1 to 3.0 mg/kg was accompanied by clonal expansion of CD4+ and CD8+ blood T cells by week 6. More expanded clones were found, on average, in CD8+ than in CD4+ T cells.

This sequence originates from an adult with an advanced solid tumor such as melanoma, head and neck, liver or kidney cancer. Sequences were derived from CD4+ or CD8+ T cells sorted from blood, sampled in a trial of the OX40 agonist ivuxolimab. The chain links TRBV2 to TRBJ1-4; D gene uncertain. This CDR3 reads CASMVLRTEEKLFF. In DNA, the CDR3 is TGTGCCAGCATGGTCCTCAGAACAGAAGAAAAACTGTTTTTT.